This T cell receptor beta chain was sequenced during a study of control samples from healthy donors and cancer patients. Clones were sequenced by immunoSEQ multiplex PCR, and TCRdb holds only the in-frame ones, with some missing. The sample includes approximately 87,000 clones, roughly nine tenths of them seen just once. From germline, CDR1 is LNHDA and CDR2 SQIVND (reference sequence). CDR3 length equals 14 residues. V was pared by 3 bases and J by 5 bases, with 13 bases between. The sequenced sample consisted of blood. This clonotype originated in a man between 45 and 60 years old in good health. J is TRBJ1-1 and V is TRBV19; D uncertain. The CDR3 reads CASSIGPPGTEAFF. CDR3 in DNA: TGTGCCAGTAGTATCGGACCGCCGGGGACTGAAGCTTTCTTT.